This T cell receptor (beta chain) is from a study of T-cell reconstitution after alpha-beta-depleted transplantation in children. Overall study results and limits: Two months or so post-transplant, alpha-beta T cells reportedly derived from several hundred expanded graft clones. At the one-year point after transplant, T-cell counts and TCRbeta diversity were found to come mostly from T cells that had been newly produced.

This clonotype was seen a few times. Its specificity is unknown. After removal of 3 bases from V and 6 bases from J, the junction contained 7 bases not matched to a gene. CDR3 size: 15 residues. Germline V lookup: CDR1 MDHEN, CDR2 SYDVKM. Molecular barcoding with unique molecular identifiers was used for the TCRbeta library. TCRdb ran MiXCR on the PCR reads and lists one entry per CDR3 protein. Counted here are fewer than 550,000 distinct CDR3 sequences, approximately 10% occurring once; the ten biggest clones make up roughly 15%. The V gene is TRBV28, the J gene TRBJ1-4; 7 nucleotides agree with TRBD1. Material: PBMCs, mostly from graft donor cells, obtained 180 days after TCRalphabeta/CD19-depleted stem cell transplant. The receptor was derived from a female patient aged 2-10 years who had a stem cell transplant for aplastic anemia, so the T cells may come from the graft donor. CDR3 DNA: TGTGCCAGCAGTTTGCACAGGGGATCAGATGAAAAACTGTTTTTT. Residues: CASSLHRGSDEKLFF.